A selection of T cell receptor beta chains follows, all from one sample in a study of T-cell reconstitution after alpha-beta-depleted transplantation in children. TCRdb redid the calling of the PCR reads with MiXCR, one entry per CDR3 protein. The repertoire holds 230,000 or so distinct CDR3 sequences, more than 10% seen once, with 2% to 3% in the top ten. The material sequenced was PBMCs from the stem cell graft donor, taken from the stem cell graft. These receptors all come from a human donor who donated a stem cell graft to a child with acute lymphoblastic leukemia. Each CDR3 is given with its conserved first and last residue. D genes are given only for firm matches. Size is stated for part of the rows, as once, few or many counts, or as a class when the clone is expanded.

D | size | length | J | V | CDR3 | DNA
- | many | 14 | TRBJ1-5 | TRBV25-1 | CATWTRGGNQPQHF | TGTGCCACCTGGACAAGGGGTGGCAATCAGCCCCAGCATTTT
TRBD2 | many | 12 | TRBJ2-7 | TRBV28 | CASERDSYEQYF | TGTGCCAGCGAGCGGGATTCCTACGAGCAGTACTTC
TRBD2 | many | 16 | TRBJ2-1 | TRBV27 | CASSTYSGSAYNEQFF | TGTGCCAGCAGTACATATAGCGGGAGCGCCTACAATGAGCAGTTCTTC
TRBD1 | many | 15 | TRBJ1-2 | TRBV9 | CASSVETGSNYGYTF | TGTGCCAGCAGCGTAGAGACAGGGTCAAACTATGGCTACACCTTC
TRBD1 | many | 17 | TRBJ2-7 | TRBV28 | CASSFPAGTGTSYEQYF | TGTGCCAGCAGTTTCCCCGCCGGGACAGGGACCTCCTACGAGCAGTACTTC
TRBD2 | many | 14 | TRBJ2-3 | TRBV12-3/TRBV12-4 | CASGRLAGTDTQYF | TGTGCCAGTGGCAGGCTAGCGGGGACAGATACGCAGTATTTT
TRBD1 | many | 14 | TRBJ1-1 | TRBV3-1 | CASSLRQGYTEAFF | TGTGCCAGCAGCCTCAGACAGGGTTACACTGAAGCTTTCTTT
- | many | 13 | TRBJ2-7 | TRBV12-3/TRBV12-4 | CASSPEGGTEQYF | TGTGCCAGCAGCCCCGAGGGCGGGACCGAGCAGTACTTC
- | many | 15 | TRBJ2-6 | TRBV5-1 | CASSLTVTGANVLTF | TGCGCCAGCAGCTTGACAGTTACTGGGGCCAACGTCCTGACTTTC
TRBD1 | many | 15 | TRBJ2-7 | TRBV5-1 | CASSRRDRGPYEQYF | TGCGCCAGCAGCCGCCGGGACAGGGGGCCCTACGAGCAGTACTTC
- | - | 11 | TRBJ2-1 | TRBV30 | CAWSVAGPQFF | TGTGCCTGGAGTGTCGCAGGACCGCAGTTCTTC